Shown below are 27 T cell receptor beta chains from a single sample sequenced in a study of spatial heterogeneity in lung cancer. Described time point: sample taken at primary tumor resection. Unsorted whole RNA from tumor, nontumor lung or frozen PBMC underwent sequencing. MiXCR, applied by TCRdb to the 5' RACE reads, yields one record per CDR3 protein. This sample carries more than 85,000 distinct CDR3 sequences, approximately 8.2% of them seen once, and the ten largest clones take about 7.1%. The specimen comprised PBMCs, sampled at surgery. Every receptor here comes from a male donor with early-stage non-small cell lung cancer.

This clonotype was detected only a few times. The J gene is TRBJ2-5, the V gene TRBV5-1; D remains unclear. The CDR3 contains 13 residues. The ends were cut back, 4 bases at V and 0 bases at J, with 7 bases in the middle. Germline V CDR1 and CDR2: SGHRS, YFSETQ. In DNA form, the CDR3 reads TGCGCCAGCAGCGAATCGTACCAAGAGACCCAGTACTTC. Encoded protein: CASSESYQETQYF.

This clonotype was found many times. CDR3 in DNA: TGTGCCAGCAGCGTAGGACTAGCGGGCGCAGATACGCAGTATTTT. This codes for CASSVGLAGADTQYF. The chain joins TRBV9 to TRBJ2-3; TRBD2 matches 10 bases. The V gene end was trimmed by 0 bases and the J gene end by 4 bases; junction bases not matched to a gene: 2. This CDR3 is built from 15 residues. Per the germline V gene, CDR1 is SGDLS and CDR2 is YYNGEE. The complete variable domain, with remaining parts taken from reference TRBV9 and TRBJ2-3, reads DSGVTQTPKHLITATGQRVTLRCSPRSGDLSVYWYQQSLDQGLQFLIQYYNGEERAKGNILERFSAQQFPDLHSELNLSSLELGDSALYFCASSVGLAGADTQYFGPGTRLTVL.

Details on this clonotype: A read error is possible here, since a much larger clone lies one base away. The rearrangement links TRBV2 to TRBJ1-1, with TRBD1 matching 7 bases. This CDR3 contains 12 residues. The V gene's germline CDR1 is SNHLY and CDR2 FYNNEI. The CDR3 protein is CAGRQGGTEAFF. The CDR3 bases are TGTGCCGGCAGGCAGGGGGGGACTGAAGCTTTCTTT.

This clonotype was observed a few times. The chain carries TRBV20-1 and TRBJ1-2; 7 bases align to TRBD1. Looked up from germline, CDR1 is DFQATT and CDR2 is SNEGSKA (reference sequence). The CDR3 runs to 17 residues. J lost 3 bases, V lost 0 bases, and 13 bases had no gene match. The CDR3 sequence: CSARDPSSYRGDYGYTF. The CDR3 nucleotides are TGCAGTGCTAGAGATCCCTCCTCCTACAGGGGCGACTATGGCTACACCTTC.

The V gene is TRBV19, the J gene TRBJ2-2; 10 positions match TRBD2. Germline-derived CDR1 and CDR2 are LNHDA and SQIVND (reference sequence). V trimming: 9 bases; J trimming: 1 base; junction bases outside the gene matches: 2. The length of the CDR3 is 14 residues. CDR3 DNA sequence: TGTGCCAGCTCTAGCGGGAGGAACACCGGGGAGCTGTTTTTT. Translation gives CASSSGRNTGELFF.

This clonotype has only a few counts. The chain couples TRBV20-1 to TRBJ2-1; 9 bases match TRBD2. V was pared by 3 bases and J by 4 bases, with 10 bases of the junction left unmatched. This CDR3 has 16 residues. Germline V gene sequence: CDR1 DFQATT, CDR2 SNEGSKA (reference sequence). The CDR3 DNA is TGCAGTGCTAGCCCCCAAGCGGGGGGTCAATACAATGAGCAGTTCTTC. It encodes CSASPQAGGQYNEQFF.

The V call is TRBV25-1, the J call TRBJ2-1; D is unclear. Germline V gene lookup returns CDR1 MGHDK and CDR2 SYGVNS. This CDR3 spans 13 amino acids. V gave up 2 bases and J gave up 4 bases, with 6 bases separating them. CDR3 DNA sequence: TGTGCCAGCAGTGAAGTGGGATACAATGAGCAGTTCTTC. Its translation: CASSEVGYNEQFF. Full variable domain (missing parts from reference TRBV25-1 and TRBJ2-1): EADIYQTPRYLVIGTGKKITLECSQTMGHDKMYWYQQDPGMELHLIHYSYGVNSTEKGDLSSESTVSRIRTEHFPLTLESARPSHTSQYLCASSEVGYNEQFFGPGTRLTVL.

The chain combines TRBV15 with TRBJ1-4; 8 bases map to TRBD1. V dropped 1 base and J dropped 7; count of bases not matched to a gene: 5. The length of the CDR3 is 15 residues. Germline V gives CDR1 LNHNV, CDR2 YYDKDF (reference sequence). This CDR3 is CATSRVGRGPEKLFF. The DNA for the CDR3 is TGTGCCACCAGCAGAGTAGGCAGGGGGCCTGAAAAACTGTTTTTT.

This clonotype was picked up a small number of times. The V and J genes are TRBV6-2 or TRBV6-3 and TRBJ2-7; TRBD2 agrees at 15 bases. The CDR3 contains 16 residues. The V and J ends lost 0 bases and 4 bases, in that order; junction bases with no gene match: 1. In germline, CDR1 is MNHEY, CDR2 SVGEGT. For the CDR3, the DNA is TGTGCCAGCAGTTACTCGGGACTAGCGGGGGGATACGAGCAGTACTTC. Residues: CASSYSGLAGGYEQYF.

The chain combines TRBV2 with TRBJ1-1; D may be TRBD1 (6 bases). Trimming took 4 bases from V and 10 from J, leaving 13 bases between them. This CDR3 has 12 amino acids. CDR1 and CDR2 from the germline V gene are SNHLY and FYNNEI. CDR3 region: CASSVQTGRAFF. The CDR3 bases are TGTGCCAGCAGTGTACAAACAGGGAGAGCTTTCTTT.

The rearrangement joins TRBV15 to TRBJ2-7; tentatively, D is TRBD2 (6 bases). Trimming left V 0 bases short and J 5 bases short, with 14 bases between. The CDR3 loop spans 15 amino acids. CDR1 and CDR2 (germline): LNHNV, YYDKDF (reference sequence). CDR3 in DNA: TGTGCCACCAGCAGAGAATATGCGGGGCGGAACGAGCAGTACTTC. This sequence encodes CATSREYAGRNEQYF.

This clonotype came up a few times. V usage is TRBV7-2 and J usage is TRBJ1-5, with TRBD1 identical over 8 bases. V lost 1 base and J lost 3; bases outside the gene matches: 2. Germline assignment: CDR1 SGHTA and CDR2 FQGNSA. This CDR3 spans 15 amino acids. The CDR3 loop is CASSLGDRYNQPQHF. The DNA for the CDR3 is TGTGCCAGCAGCTTAGGGGACAGGTACAATCAGCCCCAGCATTTT.

Regarding this clonotype: This may stem from a read error, because a much larger clone lies one nucleotide away. In this CDR3 the conserved last residue, phenylalanine or tryptophan, is missing, so a read error is likely. The chain uses TRBV5-1 and TRBJ2-7, with D unresolved. This CDR3 comprises 12 residues. Germline V gene data show CDR1 as SGHRS and CDR2 as YFSETQ. Between the trimmed V and J ends, which lost 3 bases and 6 bases, there was a span of 10 bases. The CDR3 spells CASSSNPSEQYL. The CDR3 nucleotides read TGCGCCAGCAGCTCGAACCCCTCCGAGCAGTACTTG.

This clonotype came up many times. The rearrangement uses TRBV10-3 and TRBJ2-2; 10 nucleotides agree with TRBD1. The germline V gene has CDR1 ENHRY and CDR2 SYGVKD. The CDR3 has 15 amino acids. Losses at the gene ends were 6 bases for V and 7 bases for J; bases not matched to a gene: 8. The DNA for the CDR3 is TGTGCCATCAGCCCTCGAGGACAGGGGGGCGGGGAGCTGTTTTTT. Translating it yields CAISPRGQGGGELFF.

The CDR3 DNA sequence: TGTGCCAGCAGAGGACAGGGACTCAATGAGCAGTTCTTC. This encodes CASRGQGLNEQFF. V is TRBV28 and J is TRBJ2-1; 8 positions match TRBD1. The CDR3 length is 13 residues. With V trimmed by 6 bases and J by 6 bases, 4 bases remained unmatched. Per germline, CDR1 MDHEN and CDR2 SYDVKM.

The chain carries TRBV7-8 and TRBJ2-7, with unresolved D. The CDR3 contains 13 residues. Germline values: CDR1 SGHVS, CDR2 FQNEAQ. With 5 bases removed from V and 3 bases from J, the gap between germline ends came to 11 bases. The CDR3 sequence: CASSLRRNYEQYF. The CDR3 DNA reads as TGTGCCAGCAGCCTCCGACGGAACTACGAGCAGTACTTC.

This clonotype appeared many times. V is TRBV7-2 and J is TRBJ2-1; 9 positions match TRBD2. The germline V gene has CDR1 SGHTA and CDR2 FQGNSA. Germline trimming cut 5 bases from V and 3 bases from J; bases unmatched to any gene: 11. The CDR3 is 17 residues long. In DNA, the CDR3 is TGTGCCAGCAGCCCGAGAGGTGGAGCGGGGGGCTACAATGAGCAGTTCTTC. It specifies CASSPRGGAGGYNEQFF.

This clonotype was found a few times. V and J are TRBV5-1 and TRBJ2-7, with D tentatively TRBD1 (6 bases). Germline CDR1 and CDR2: SGHRS and YFSETQ. Trimming stripped 3 bases from V and 7 bases from J, with 11 bases between. The CDR3 contains 12 residues. The CDR3 region is CASSSTGAEQYF. DNA for the CDR3: TGCGCCAGCAGCTCGACAGGCGCTGAGCAGTACTTC.

This rearrangement joins TRBV7-6 to TRBJ2-1; 7 bases are a match to TRBD2. The CDR3 totals 14 residues. V lost 5 bases, J lost 3 bases, and 4 bases stayed unmatched. CDR1 is SGHVS and CDR2 is FNYEAQ in the germline V gene. The CDR3 protein is CASSTASGYNEQFF. The DNA of the CDR3 is TGTGCCAGCAGCACCGCTAGCGGCTACAATGAGCAGTTCTTC.

The sample holds many counts of this clonotype. This chain joins TRBV20-1 and TRBJ2-7, with D possibly TRBD1 on 6 matching bases. The CDR3 is 14 amino acids. CDR1 DFQATT and CDR2 SNEGSKA come from the germline V gene (reference sequence). The V end lost 4 bases, the J end lost 7 bases, and 20 bases lay between the germline ends. The CDR3: CSATEGTRGREQYF. In DNA form, the CDR3 reads TGCAGTGCTACAGAGGGGACCAGGGGTCGGGAGCAGTACTTC.

This clonotype was seen a handful of times. V is TRBV29-1 and J is TRBJ2-1; possibly TRBD1 or TRBD2 for D (5 bases each). The CDR3 covers 15 residues. Trimming took 7 bases from V and 8 from J, leaving 24 bases between them. CDR1 SQVTM and CDR2 ANQGSEA come from the germline V gene. Here the CDR3 reads CSASGTNITPDEQFF. The CDR3 DNA reads as TGCAGCGCTTCCGGGACCAACATTACCCCCGATGAGCAGTTCTTC.

This clonotype has a count of ten or more. The chain couples TRBV27 to TRBJ2-3; D ambiguous. Germline V gives CDR1 MNHEY, CDR2 SMNVEV (reference sequence). The CDR3 has 15 residues. V lost 3 bases to trimming and J lost 0 bases, with 10 bases between them. Written as DNA, the CDR3 is TGTGCCAGCAGTTTGACGGCGCCTAGCACAGATACGCAGTATTTT. It translates to CASSLTAPSTDTQYF.

This clonotype came up many times. The rearrangement uses TRBV4-1 and TRBJ2-7, with 8 bases fitting TRBD1. Trimming removed 1 base from V and 2 bases from J; junction bases left unmatched: 1. This CDR3 region has 14 residues. Germline V gives CDR1 MGHRA, CDR2 YSYEKL. CDR3 protein: CASSQGQGTYEQYF. CDR3 bases: TGCGCCAGCAGCCAAGGACAGGGGACCTACGAGCAGTACTTC.

This clonotype appeared many times. This rearrangement joins TRBV21-1 to TRBJ1-6; whether TRBD1, the table's D call, matches the DNA was not checked. TRBV21-1 is an annotated pseudogene. This CDR3 is built from 15 residues. The CDR3 bases are TGTGCCAGGGGGAGGACAGGGCCAATTAGTTCACCCCTCCACTTT. It yields the protein CARGRTGPISSPLHF.

V and J are TRBV6-2 or TRBV6-3 and TRBJ2-7, with TRBD2 identical over 10 bases. With 8 bases clipped from V and 1 base from J, the junction kept 5 bases outside the gene matches. The CDR3 consists of 14 residues. The germline gives CDR1 MNHEY, CDR2 SVGEGT. The CDR3 here is CASGRTSGSYEQYF. The CDR3 DNA reads TGTGCCAGCGGGAGGACTAGCGGATCCTACGAGCAGTACTTC.

This clonotype was observed a few times. The chain is built from TRBV3-1 and TRBJ2-3; D is unclear. CDR3 length equals 11 residues. The germline CDR1 and CDR2 sequences are LGHDT and YNNKEL (reference sequence). The V and J ends lost 6 bases and 3 bases respectively, with 4 bases between them. The CDR3 nucleotides are TGTGCCAGCAGGGGGACAGATACGCAGTATTTT. It encodes CASRGTDTQYF.

The chain uses TRBV5-1 and TRBJ2-7; no reliable D call. With 5 bases removed from V and 3 bases from J, the gap between germline ends came to 12 bases. In germline, CDR1 is SGHRS, CDR2 YFSETQ. The length of the CDR3 is 13 residues. CDR3 sequence (DNA): TGCGCCAGCAGGTCCTATCAGGACTACGAGCAGTACTTC. This encodes CASRSYQDYEQYF.